Following are 9 T cell receptor beta chains from one sample sequenced in a study of T cells after yellow fever vaccination (dated by TCRdb to between 2019 and 2020). The sample's treatment or condition label, decoded: live attenuated yellow fever vaccine strain. The library was prepared using 5' RACE. For sequencing, an Illumina HiSeq 2500 was employed. Starting from the raw public reads, TCRdb applied fastp trimming at Q25, assembled clones with MiXCR and retained in-frame beta chains. Every distinct CDR3 protein forms one entry, paired with its most common genes and DNA. This sample is represented by 550,000 or so distinct CDR3 sequences; approximately 21% of them were singletons. 13% to 15% of the sample is held by the ten biggest clonotypes. The input for sequencing was PBMCs, taken 15 days after the yellow fever booster vaccination. The source of these receptors is a man between 25 and 39 years old who received the YFV17D yellow fever vaccine.

Many counts were recorded for this clonotype. The chain has TRBV12-3 or TRBV12-4 and TRBJ1-1; D may be TRBD1 (5 bases). Trimming pared 5 bases from V and 1 base from J, leaving 8 bases between. This CDR3 has 13 amino acids. The CDR3 reads CASSLTENTEAFF. In DNA, the CDR3 is TGTGCCAGCAGTCTGACAGAGAACACTGAAGCTTTCTTT.

V and J are TRBV19 and TRBJ1-2; possibly TRBD1 for D (6 bases). Per the germline V gene, CDR1 is LNHDA and CDR2 is SQIVND (reference sequence). The V end was cut by 7 bases, the J end by 8 bases, with 20 bases between. This CDR3 contains 14 residues. CDR3 amino acids: CASNVDSTTGGYTF. For the CDR3, the DNA is TGTGCCAGTAACGTGGACAGTACGACGGGAGGCTACACCTTC. The full variable domain, rest sourced from reference TRBV19 and TRBJ1-2, is DGGITQSPKYLFRKEGQNVTLSCEQNLNHDAMYWYRQDPGQGLRLIYYSQIVNDFQKGDIAEGYSVSREKKESFPLTVTSAQKNPTAFYLCASNVDSTTGGYTFGSGTRLTVV.

This clonotype occurred a few times. The V and J genes are TRBV7-9 and TRBJ2-7; D ambiguous. Germline CDR1 reads SEHNR; CDR2 reads FQNEAQ (reference sequence). The V gene lost 1 base and the J gene lost 5 bases, with 12 bases spanning the gap. The length of the CDR3 is 14 residues. The CDR3: CASSLGQEIDEQYF. The CDR3 nucleotides read TGTGCCAGCAGCTTAGGCCAGGAAATAGACGAGCAGTACTTC.

This clonotype has more than one count but fewer than ten. The rearrangement uses TRBV20-1 and TRBJ2-1; 13 nucleotides align to TRBD2. The germline V gene encodes CDR1 DFQATT and CDR2 SNEGSKA (reference sequence). The CDR3 runs 14 residues. Unmatched junction bases numbered 6, after V lost 5 bases and J lost 8 bases. The CDR3 loop reads CSAARTSGSDEQFF. The DNA of the CDR3 is TGCAGTGCTGCAAGGACTAGCGGGAGTGATGAGCAGTTCTTC.

Only a few counts were recorded for this clonotype. The rearrangement links TRBV6-1 to TRBJ2-7, with D perhaps TRBD1 or TRBD2 (5 bases each). CDR1 MNHNS and CDR2 SASEGT come from the germline V gene. This CDR3 is built from 14 residues. V dropped 5 bases and J dropped 6 bases, with 17 bases sitting between them. CDR3: CASSTAAGTTEQYF. The CDR3 DNA reads as TGTGCCAGCAGTACCGCGGCCGGGACCACCGAGCAGTACTTC.

The chain combines TRBV6-2 or TRBV6-3 with TRBJ2-3; D possibly corresponds to TRBD2 (6 bases). The CDR3 consists of 14 residues. The V end was cut by 0 bases, the J end by 5 bases, with 9 bases between. The germline CDR1 and CDR2 sequences are MNHEY and SVGEGT. The chain's CDR3 is CASSYSDYGDTQYF. CDR3 bases: TGTGCCAGCAGTTACTCGGACTACGGAGATACGCAGTATTTT.

This clonotype was detected a few times. This chain joins TRBV29-1 and TRBJ2-3; 14 bases are a match to TRBD2. Germline V gene data show CDR1 as SQVTM and CDR2 as ANQGSEA. V was pared by 7 bases and J by 7 bases, with 10 bases of the junction left unmatched. This CDR3 contains 15 residues. The DNA for the CDR3 is TGCAGCGGAGACACCGGACTAGCGGGAGGAAATACGCAGTATTTT. Protein product: CSGDTGLAGGNTQYF.

This clonotype was counted a few times. V and J are TRBV5-1 and TRBJ2-1; D uncertain. CDR1 is SGHRS, CDR2 YFSETQ, per germline. This CDR3 has 13 residues. With 4 bases removed from V and 4 bases from J, the gap between germline ends came to 9 bases. DNA of the CDR3: TGCGCCAGCAGCAGGGTGGGGTACAATGAGCAGTTCTTC. This codes for CASSRVGYNEQFF.

The sample holds a few counts of this clonotype. V usage is TRBV25-1 and J usage is TRBJ2-7, with D unclear. Trimming took off 5 bases at V and 4 bases at J, with 12 bases between the two ends. From germline, CDR1 is MGHDK and CDR2 SYGVNS. This CDR3 region has 13 residues. CDR3 protein: CASSPLTRYEQYF. The DNA of the CDR3 is TGTGCCAGCAGTCCTTTAACTCGTTACGAGCAGTACTTC.